This is a list of T cell receptor beta chains from one sample in a study of cytomegalovirus exposure and HLA in healthy donors. The protocol was immunoSEQ multiplex PCR, while the TCRdb copy is restricted to in-frame clones and leaves out a portion. Among more than 200,000 clones listed, more than 75% were seen once. Sequencing was carried out using PBMCs. The receptor set was obtained from a human donor in good health. Both conserved end residues are part of each CDR3. The size of a clone is reported for some rows only, either as once, few or many, or as a class for expanded clones.

>.|TRBV2
CASSRDSYAPGELFF
>.|TRBV15
CATSRDWGGTSQETQYF
>once|TRBV28
CASGLAGPYEQYF
>few|TRBV6-1
CASSAATGGELFF
>.|TRBV15
CATSNDRYEQYF
>once|TRBV19
CASRVYRSPSNQPQHF
>.|TRBV10-2
CASSDVLSSYNEQFF
>.|TRBV5-8
CASSPGGRGTDTQYF
>.|TRBV28
CASSFPSGNRYNEQFF
>few|TRBV6-1
CASSERSGQGAETQYF
>.|TRBV5-8
CASSLGTGGETQYF
>.|TRBV5-1
CASSRDGLAGFETQYF
>.|TRBV29-1
CSVEGLQGAGDEKLFF
>few|TRBV6-6
CASSSTTPFTDTQYF
>once|TRBV6-5
CASRGTSGSFEQYF
>.|TRBV11-2
CASGLAGVNTQYF
>.|TRBV6-4
CASSRGGDADTQYF
>.|TRBV4-2
CASSQVSFSGSFDEQYF
>.|TRBV5-4
CASSLDPTGSGNTIYF
>.|TRBV30
CAWSVRSASPLHF
>.|TRBV27
CASSLTGGPIYEQYF
>.|TRBV4-3
CASSQDRSGYEQYF
>.|TRBV7-6
CASSLTGGSYEQYF
>.|TRBV4-3
CASSPQGLAGGYNEQFF
>.|TRBV19
CASSIGGWRTVGNTEAFF
>.|TRBV29-1
CSAGLAGEQFF
>.|TRBV2
CASSYRAPDTQYF
>once|TRBV5-1
CASSFETGPATNEKLFF
>.|TRBV6-1
CASSDGVWRLSGYTF
>.|TRBV7-8
CASSLARITGELFF
>.|TRBV5-1
CASSLWGVGPTYEQYF
>.|TRBV5-1
CASSTTRIQETQYF
>.|TRBV29-1
CSVPGTSGSSPDTQYF
>.|TRBV30
CAGTGQADSYEQYF
>.|TRBV6-5
CASGEGLETQYF
>.|TRBV27
CASSGDSKETQYF
>.|TRBV10-2
CATKREGPHEQYF
>.|TRBV6-5
CASSWLDGRDTDTQYF
>.|TRBV18
CASSPSGENQPQHF
>.|TRBV30
CAWSVRLQANTGELFF